The TCR beta chain under discussion was sequenced for a study of blood T cell repertoires in COVID-19. Overall study: Whether acute or convalescent, the COVID-19 samples came from the United States, Italy and Spain.

Seattle participants joined during active infection and were tracked over time. V was pared by 2 bases and J by 7 bases, with 4 bases of the junction left unmatched. This CDR3 has 14 amino acids. Germline V lookup: CDR1 MNHNY, CDR2 SVGAGI (reference sequence). How the authors handled the data: Reference gene primer amplification in the assay estimated nucleated cell counts. Using immunoSEQ multiplex PCR, the repertoire was profiled, and TCRdb retains in-frame clones only, with some absent. The D gene and trimming were derived from the DNA, and the V and J assignments and clone size from that table. The sample lists some 390,000 clones; around 87% were seen once.

Sequenced material: peripheral blood. The chain links TRBV6-6 to TRBJ2-7, with 11 bases identical to TRBD2. This clonotype was obtained from a woman in her sixties or seventies with COVID-19, enrolled during active disease. The CDR3 coding sequence is TGTGCCAGCAGTTACGCCCGGACTAGCGGGGAGCAGTACTTC. Translation gives CASSYARTSGEQYF.